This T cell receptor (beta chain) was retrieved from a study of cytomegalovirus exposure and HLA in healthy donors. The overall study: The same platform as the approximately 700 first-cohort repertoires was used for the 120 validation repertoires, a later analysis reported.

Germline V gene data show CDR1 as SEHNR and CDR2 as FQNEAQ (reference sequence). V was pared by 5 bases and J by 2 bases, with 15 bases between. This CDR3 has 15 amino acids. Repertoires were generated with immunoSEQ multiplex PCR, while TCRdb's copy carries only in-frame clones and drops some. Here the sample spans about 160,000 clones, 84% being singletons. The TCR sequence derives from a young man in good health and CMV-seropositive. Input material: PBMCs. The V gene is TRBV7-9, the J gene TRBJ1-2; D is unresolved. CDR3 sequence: CASSTQREVNYGYTF. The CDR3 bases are TGTGCCAGCAGCACTCAAAGGGAGGTCAACTATGGCTACACCTTC.